The TCR beta chain under discussion was sequenced for a study of cytomegalovirus exposure and HLA in healthy donors. Study background: Genotyping of some 400 donors showed that around 81% belonged to the Caucasian-associated ancestry cluster. Overall study results and limits: Altogether, about 160 TCR beta chains were recorded as cytomegalovirus-associated.

About this clone itself: Its antigen is undetermined.

Germline loops: CDR1 GTSNPN, CDR2 SVGIG (reference sequence). The CDR3 loop spans 15 amino acids. V was trimmed by 4 bases and J by 3 bases, leaving 13 bases between them. Primers: 60 Vbeta forward and 13 Jbeta reverse. The data were produced by immunoSEQ multiplex PCR, yet TCRdb's version contains in-frame clones alone and is incomplete. Its clone listing holds around 140,000 clones. The sequence was obtained from a male donor in good health and CMV-seronegative. The sample taken for sequencing was PBMCs. The V gene is TRBV30, the J gene TRBJ1-6; D is unresolved. This chain's CDR3 is CAWTDGGNYNSPLHF. CDR3 in DNA: TGTGCCTGGACCGACGGCGGAAACTATAATTCACCCCTCCACTTT.